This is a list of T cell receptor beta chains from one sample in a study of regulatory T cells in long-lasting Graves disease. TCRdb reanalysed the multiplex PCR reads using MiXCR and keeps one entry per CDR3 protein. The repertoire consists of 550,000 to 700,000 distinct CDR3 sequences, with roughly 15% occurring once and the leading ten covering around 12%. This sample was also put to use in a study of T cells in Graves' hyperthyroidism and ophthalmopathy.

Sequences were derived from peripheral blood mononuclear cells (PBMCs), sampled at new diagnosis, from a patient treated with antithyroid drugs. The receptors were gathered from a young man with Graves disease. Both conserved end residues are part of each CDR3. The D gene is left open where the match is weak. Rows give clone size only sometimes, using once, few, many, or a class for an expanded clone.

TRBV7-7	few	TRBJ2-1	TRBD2	TGTGCTAGCAGCATGGGACTAGCGGGACTCGATGAGCAGTTCTTC	CASSMGLAGLDEQFF
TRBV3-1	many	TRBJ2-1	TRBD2	TGTGCCAGCAGCCGGGGGGGTAGCGGGAGGGTCAATGAGCAGTTCTTC	CASSRGGSGRVNEQFF
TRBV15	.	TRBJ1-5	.	TGTGCCACCAGCAGAGATTTGGTAAAGCCCCAGCATTTT	CATSRDLVKPQHF
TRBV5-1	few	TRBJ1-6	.	TGCGCCAGCAGCTTAGCCTATTATAATTCACCCCTCCACTTT	CASSLAYYNSPLHF
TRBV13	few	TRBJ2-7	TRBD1	TGTGCCAGCAGCTCGACAGGACAGGAGCTAAGTCGGGAGCAGTACTTC	CASSSTGQELSREQYF
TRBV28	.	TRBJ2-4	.	TGTGCCAGCAGTGTCGGAGGCAAAAACATTCAGTACTTC	CASSVGGKNIQYF
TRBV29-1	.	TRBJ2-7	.	TGCAGCGTTCGTTTGGACAGCAACTACGAGCAGTACTTC	CSVRLDSNYEQYF
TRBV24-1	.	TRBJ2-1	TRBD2	TGTGCCACCAGTTTGTCCGGGAGGTCTTATGAGCAGTTCTTC	CATSLSGRSYEQFF
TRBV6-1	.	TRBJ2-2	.	TGTGCCAGCAGTGTCTATCGGGGGAAGACCGGGGAGCTGTTTTTT	CASSVYRGKTGELFF
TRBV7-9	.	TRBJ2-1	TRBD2	TGTGCCAGCAGCCCCCCGGGACTAGCGGGAGACTTCAATGAGCAGTTCTTC	CASSPPGLAGDFNEQFF
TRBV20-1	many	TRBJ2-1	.	TGCAGTGCTAGAGTTGCCCCAAAAGGGATAACCTACAATGAGCAGTTCTTC	CSARVAPKGITYNEQFF
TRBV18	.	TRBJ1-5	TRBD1	TGTGCCAGCTCGCCGGGACAGGGGGGTCTTGGGAGCAATCAGCCCCAGCATTTT	CASSPGQGGLGSNQPQHF
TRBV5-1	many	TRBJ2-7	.	TGCGCCAGCAGCGGAGGGACAGCTACCTACGAGCAGTACTTC	CASSGGTATYEQYF
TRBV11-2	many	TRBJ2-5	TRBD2	TGTGCCAGCAGCTTAGGGACTAGCGGGAGGGGGGAGACCCAGTACTTC	CASSLGTSGRGETQYF
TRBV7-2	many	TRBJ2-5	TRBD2	TGTGCCAGCAGCCTGGGGACTAGCGGCCGTACCTGGGAGACCCAGTACTTC	CASSLGTSGRTWETQYF
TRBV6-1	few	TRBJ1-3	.	TGTGCCAGCAGTCCCGAGTCTGGAAACACCATATATTTT	CASSPESGNTIYF
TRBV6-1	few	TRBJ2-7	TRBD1	TGTGCCAGCACAGGGACAGGGGATCTCTACGAGCAGTACTTC	CASTGTGDLYEQYF
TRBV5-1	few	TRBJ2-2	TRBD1	TGCGCCAGCGGGTCAGGGGGTTCCGACGGGGAGCTGTTTTTT	CASGSGGSDGELFF
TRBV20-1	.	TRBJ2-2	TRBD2	TGCAGTGCTAGAAATAGCGGGAGGCCTAACACCGGGGAGCTGTTTTTT	CSARNSGRPNTGELFF
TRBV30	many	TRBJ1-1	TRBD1	TGTGCCTGGCAGGGGGCGAGAAACACTGAAGCTTTCTTT	CAWQGARNTEAFF
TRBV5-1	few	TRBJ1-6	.	TGCGCCAGCAGCTTGGTGGGCTTTACGGGTTCGCCCCTCCACTTT	CASSLVGFTGSPLHF
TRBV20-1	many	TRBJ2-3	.	TGCAGTGCTGGGGTACCGGGATTCAGCCCCACAGATACGCAGTATTTT	CSAGVPGFSPTDTQYF
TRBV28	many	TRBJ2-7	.	TGTGCCAGCAGTTTGTGGGGCAAGTCCTACGAGCAGTACTTC	CASSLWGKSYEQYF
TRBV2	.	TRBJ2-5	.	TGTGCCAGCAGTCCCGACCTCCGGTTAGAGACCCGGTACTTC	CASSPDLRLETRYF
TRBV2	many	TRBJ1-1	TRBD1	TGTGCCAGCAGTGAAGCGGGACAGTATAGGACTGAAGCTTTCTTT	CASSEAGQYRTEAFF
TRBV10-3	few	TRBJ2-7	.	TGTGCCATCAGTGAGTCGACGGGGAGGGGGCGTTACGAGCAGTACTTC	CAISESTGRGRYEQYF
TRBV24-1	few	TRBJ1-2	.	TGTGCCACCAGTGACTCCCGACAGCTCTATGGCTACACCTTC	CATSDSRQLYGYTF
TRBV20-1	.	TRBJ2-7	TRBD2	TGCAGTGCACGGGGGGAACTAGTTTATTTCGAGCAGTACTTC	CSARGELVYFEQYF
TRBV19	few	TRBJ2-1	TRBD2	TGTGCCAGTAGTCTCCTAGCGGGGGCTAATGAGCAGTTCTTC	CASSLLAGANEQFF
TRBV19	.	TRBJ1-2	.	TGTGCCAGTAGTATAGAGGTTAACTATGGCTACACCTTC	CASSIEVNYGYTF
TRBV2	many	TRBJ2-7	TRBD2	TGTGCCAGCATCACAACCGGGACTAGCGACGAGCAGTACTTC	CASITTGTSDEQYF
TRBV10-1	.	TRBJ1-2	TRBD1	TGCGCCAGCAGTGAGCAGCAGGGGGGCGTAGATGGCTACACCTTC	CASSEQQGGVDGYTF
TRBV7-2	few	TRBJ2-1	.	TGTGCCAGCAGCCAAAGGACTGTGACCTTGGTCGCCTACAATGAGCAGTTCTTC	CASSQRTVTLVAYNEQFF
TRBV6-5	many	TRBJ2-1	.	TGTGCCAGCAGTTACTCGAGAGGTGCGGCCCCCAATGAGCAGTTCTTC	CASSYSRGAAPNEQFF
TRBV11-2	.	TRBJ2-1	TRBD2	TGTGCCAGCAGTGAAGCGGGCCCTAGCGGACGATTTGGGAATGAGCAGTTCTTC	CASSEAGPSGRFGNEQFF
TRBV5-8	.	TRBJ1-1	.	TGTGCCAGCAACCGACCTTGGACGACGCAGAACACTGAAGCTTTCTTT	CASNRPWTTQNTEAFF
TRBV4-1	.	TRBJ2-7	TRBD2	TGCGCCAGCAGCCAAGTGGGACTAGCGGTTTACGAGCAGTACTTC	CASSQVGLAVYEQYF
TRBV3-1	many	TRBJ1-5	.	TGTGCCAGCAGCCAGACAGCCAATCAGCCCCAGCATTTT	CASSQTANQPQHF
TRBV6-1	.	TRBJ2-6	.	TGTGCCAGCGAGGGGGGGGTCTCTGGGGCCAACGTCCTGACTTTC	CASEGGVSGANVLTF
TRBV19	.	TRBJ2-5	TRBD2	TGTGCCAGTAGTACAAGGGGGCTAGCGGGAGTGGAGACCCAGTACTTC	CASSTRGLAGVETQYF